Listed below are T cell receptor beta chains from one sample, sequenced in a study of blood T cells in healthy people across ages. MiXCR was run by TCRdb on the 5' RACE reads, yielding one entry per CDR3 protein. Found here are about 1.8 million distinct CDR3 sequences, 49% of them singletons; the top ten hold roughly 2.1%. The sequenced sample was blood. These receptors all stem from a woman in her forties in good health. Each CDR3 is given with its conserved first and last residue. Fields, in order: J gene, V gene, clone size, D gene, CDR3 protein, CDR3 DNA. A D gene is named only where the DNA matches it firmly. Not every row has a clone size; where given, it reads once, few, many or a size class.

J gene: TRBJ1-1
V gene: TRBV7-2
clone size: .
D gene: .
CDR3 protein: CASSLSGVKNTEAFF
CDR3 DNA: TGTGCCAGCAGCTTATCGGGGGTTAAGAACACTGAAGCTTTCTTT

J gene: TRBJ2-5
V gene: TRBV18
clone size: .
D gene: .
CDR3 protein: CASSPPNAGANQETQYF
CDR3 DNA: TGTGCCAGCTCACCACCGAACGCGGGGGCAAACCAAGAGACCCAGTACTTC

J gene: TRBJ2-6
V gene: TRBV6-4
clone size: few
D gene: .
CDR3 protein: CASSESFSGANVLTF
CDR3 DNA: TGTGCCAGCAGTGAGAGTTTCTCTGGGGCCAACGTCCTGACTTTC

J gene: TRBJ2-5
V gene: TRBV20-1
clone size: .
D gene: .
CDR3 protein: CSAGQAAQGTQYF
CDR3 DNA: TGCAGTGCTGGCCAAGCCGCGCAGGGGACCCAGTACTTC

J gene: TRBJ2-3
V gene: TRBV7-2
clone size: .
D gene: .
CDR3 protein: CASSVDIDTQYF
CDR3 DNA: TGTGCCAGCAGCGTAGACATTGATACGCAGTATTTT

J gene: TRBJ1-1
V gene: TRBV29-1
clone size: .
D gene: TRBD1
CDR3 protein: CSVEEWTGKAEAFF
CDR3 DNA: TGCAGCGTTGAAGAATGGACAGGGAAGGCTGAAGCTTTCTTT

J gene: TRBJ2-5
V gene: TRBV20-1
clone size: few
D gene: .
CDR3 protein: CSASPTVLWETQYF
CDR3 DNA: TGCAGTGCTAGCCCGACAGTCCTCTGGGAGACCCAGTACTTC

J gene: TRBJ2-1
V gene: TRBV4-2
clone size: few
D gene: TRBD2
CDR3 protein: CASSQETRLAGEQFF
CDR3 DNA: TGTGCCAGCAGCCAAGAGACAAGACTAGCGGGGGAGCAGTTCTTC

J gene: TRBJ2-1
V gene: TRBV5-1
clone size: .
D gene: .
CDR3 protein: CASSLALDNGNNEQFF
CDR3 DNA: TGCGCCAGCAGCTTGGCATTGGATAACGGTAACAATGAGCAGTTCTTC

J gene: TRBJ2-3
V gene: TRBV20-1
clone size: .
D gene: TRBD1
CDR3 protein: CSARDPDRAGDTQYF
CDR3 DNA: TGCAGTGCTAGAGACCCCGACAGGGCGGGAGATACGCAGTATTTT

J gene: TRBJ2-3
V gene: TRBV24-1
clone size: few
D gene: TRBD1
CDR3 protein: CATSDRGRGDTQYF
CDR3 DNA: TGTGCCACCAGTGATAGGGGGCGAGGAGATACGCAGTATTTT

J gene: TRBJ2-7
V gene: TRBV7-2
clone size: few
D gene: TRBD1
CDR3 protein: CASSFDRGRSEQYF
CDR3 DNA: TGTGCCAGCAGCTTCGACAGGGGGCGAAGCGAGCAGTACTTC

J gene: TRBJ2-1
V gene: TRBV20-1
clone size: .
D gene: TRBD2
CDR3 protein: CSAPWTSGGNWEQFF
CDR3 DNA: TGCAGTGCTCCGTGGACTAGCGGGGGAAACTGGGAGCAGTTCTTC

J gene: TRBJ1-2
V gene: TRBV29-1
clone size: .
D gene: TRBD1
CDR3 protein: CSVAGTGGFYGYTF
CDR3 DNA: TGCAGCGTTGCGGGGACAGGGGGTTTCTATGGCTACACCTTC

J gene: TRBJ2-1
V gene: TRBV29-1
clone size: .
D gene: TRBD1
CDR3 protein: CGVEIGTGAYNEQFF
CDR3 DNA: TGCGGCGTTGAGATCGGGACAGGGGCCTACAATGAGCAGTTCTTC

J gene: TRBJ2-1
V gene: TRBV27
clone size: .
D gene: TRBD2
CDR3 protein: CASSTRLAGLDEQFF
CDR3 DNA: TGTGCCAGCAGTACCCGACTAGCGGGGTTGGATGAGCAGTTCTTC

J gene: TRBJ2-7
V gene: TRBV15
clone size: few
D gene: .
CDR3 protein: CATSRGGTSGEQYF
CDR3 DNA: TGTGCCACCAGCAGAGGGGGGACGTCAGGCGAGCAGTACTTC

J gene: TRBJ1-1
V gene: TRBV4-1
clone size: .
D gene: .
CDR3 protein: CASSQLQGEAFF
CDR3 DNA: TGCGCCAGCAGCCAATTACAGGGAGAAGCTTTCTTT

J gene: TRBJ2-5
V gene: TRBV5-5
clone size: .
D gene: .
CDR3 protein: CASSSHQGVGETQYF
CDR3 DNA: TGTGCCAGCAGCTCCCATCAGGGTGTAGGGGAGACCCAGTACTTC

J gene: TRBJ2-3
V gene: TRBV6-2/TRBV6-3
clone size: .
D gene: .
CDR3 protein: CASSPGVNTDTQYF
CDR3 DNA: TGTGCCAGCAGTCCCGGGGTTAACACAGATACGCAGTATTTT

J gene: TRBJ1-2
V gene: TRBV5-1
clone size: .
D gene: TRBD1
CDR3 protein: CASSFGTDLTF
CDR3 DNA: TGCGCCAGCAGCTTCGGGACAGACCTCACCTTC

J gene: TRBJ2-3
V gene: TRBV20-1
clone size: few
D gene: .
CDR3 protein: CSASGTTSTDTQYF
CDR3 DNA: TGCAGTGCTAGTGGGACGACTAGCACAGATACGCAGTATTTT

J gene: TRBJ2-7
V gene: TRBV20-1
clone size: .
D gene: .
CDR3 protein: CSAAGTVDTYEQYF
CDR3 DNA: TGCAGTGCCGCGGGGACAGTCGATACCTACGAGCAGTACTTC

J gene: TRBJ2-5
V gene: TRBV25-1
clone size: .
D gene: .
CDR3 protein: CASSEFGQGRETQYF
CDR3 DNA: TGTGCCAGCAGTGAATTCGGCCAGGGACGAGAGACCCAGTACTTC

J gene: TRBJ2-3
V gene: TRBV5-1
clone size: few
D gene: .
CDR3 protein: CASSLRGALDTQYF
CDR3 DNA: TGCGCCAGCAGCTTGCGGGGGGCCCTTGATACGCAGTATTTT

J gene: TRBJ2-1
V gene: TRBV5-1
clone size: few
D gene: .
CDR3 protein: CASSLATDGNEQFF
CDR3 DNA: TGCGCCAGCAGCTTGGCGACTGATGGCAATGAGCAGTTCTTC

J gene: TRBJ2-1
V gene: TRBV7-9
clone size: many
D gene: TRBD1
CDR3 protein: CASSPDRENEQFF
CDR3 DNA: TGTGCCAGCAGCCCGGACAGGGAAAATGAGCAGTTCTTC

J gene: TRBJ1-2
V gene: TRBV4-3
clone size: .
D gene: TRBD1
CDR3 protein: CASSHTGGAEIIGYTF
CDR3 DNA: TGCGCCAGCAGCCACACAGGGGGCGCGGAAATCATCGGCTACACCTTC

J gene: TRBJ2-5
V gene: TRBV7-9
clone size: .
D gene: TRBD1
CDR3 protein: CASSLPDRGLQETQYF
CDR3 DNA: TGTGCCAGCAGCTTACCCGACAGGGGTCTGCAAGAGACCCAGTACTTC

J gene: TRBJ2-5
V gene: TRBV6-2/TRBV6-3
clone size: .
D gene: .
CDR3 protein: CASSYSIGSKETQYF
CDR3 DNA: TGTGCCAGCAGTTACTCGATTGGCAGTAAAGAGACCCAGTACTTC

J gene: TRBJ2-1
V gene: TRBV7-2
clone size: .
D gene: TRBD2
CDR3 protein: CASSLAPGLAGDEQFF
CDR3 DNA: TGTGCCAGCAGCTTAGCCCCGGGACTAGCGGGGGATGAGCAGTTCTTC

J gene: TRBJ2-7
V gene: TRBV29-1
clone size: .
D gene: .
CDR3 protein: CSVDGYSYEQYF
CDR3 DNA: TGTAGCGTTGATGGCTACTCCTACGAGCAGTACTTC

J gene: TRBJ2-7
V gene: TRBV28
clone size: many
D gene: .
CDR3 protein: CASSPGYSYEQYF
CDR3 DNA: TGCGCCAGCAGCCCCGGATACTCCTACGAGCAGTACTTC

J gene: TRBJ2-1
V gene: TRBV7-2
clone size: .
D gene: .
CDR3 protein: CASRGDTRGTIQETQFF
CDR3 DNA: TGTGCCAGCAGGGGTGACACGCGGGGCACCATACAAGAGACCCAGTTCTTC

J gene: TRBJ2-5
V gene: TRBV19
clone size: .
D gene: .
CDR3 protein: CASSISDEQYF
CDR3 DNA: TGTGCCAGTAGTATTTCTGATGAGCAGTACTTC

J gene: TRBJ2-1
V gene: TRBV24-1
clone size: few
D gene: .
CDR3 protein: CATKASSYNEQFF
CDR3 DNA: TGTGCCACCAAAGCGAGCTCCTACAATGAGCAGTTCTTC

J gene: TRBJ2-1
V gene: TRBV7-6
clone size: .
D gene: .
CDR3 protein: CASSFVLLGGYGQFF
CDR3 DNA: TGTGCCAGCAGCTTCGTTCTCTTAGGGGGATACGGGCAGTTCTTC

J gene: TRBJ1-2
V gene: TRBV14
clone size: .
D gene: .
CDR3 protein: CASSPDFTNYGYTF
CDR3 DNA: TGTGCCAGCAGCCCAGATTTTACTAACTATGGCTACACCTTC

J gene: TRBJ2-1
V gene: TRBV10-1
clone size: .
D gene: .
CDR3 protein: CASSESTEGNYNEQFF
CDR3 DNA: TGCGCCAGCAGTGAGTCGACGGAAGGGAACTACAATGAGCAGTTCTTC

J gene: TRBJ2-1
V gene: TRBV20-1
clone size: few
D gene: TRBD2
CDR3 protein: CSAMTSGGPYNEQFF
CDR3 DNA: TGCAGTGCTATGACTAGCGGGGGGCCATACAATGAGCAGTTCTTC

J gene: TRBJ2-3
V gene: TRBV7-3
clone size: .
D gene: .
CDR3 protein: CASSPAGGVTDTQYF
CDR3 DNA: TGTGCCAGCAGTCCCGCAGGGGGGGTCACAGATACGCAGTATTTT

J gene: TRBJ2-1
V gene: TRBV29-1
clone size: .
D gene: TRBD2
CDR3 protein: CSALNLGGGNEQFF
CDR3 DNA: TGCAGCGCTTTAAATCTGGGCGGGGGCAATGAGCAGTTCTTC

J gene: TRBJ2-4
V gene: TRBV29-1
clone size: .
D gene: .
CDR3 protein: CSVEDRGPVAKNIQYF
CDR3 DNA: TGCAGCGTTGAAGATCGAGGTCCCGTGGCCAAAAACATTCAGTACTTC

J gene: TRBJ2-1
V gene: TRBV5-1
clone size: .
D gene: .
CDR3 protein: CASSLAGVGDHNEQFF
CDR3 DNA: TGCGCCAGCAGCTTGGCCGGGGTTGGGGACCACAATGAGCAGTTCTTC

J gene: TRBJ1-4
V gene: TRBV7-8
clone size: .
D gene: .
CDR3 protein: CASSPDRPLNEKLFF
CDR3 DNA: TGTGCCAGCAGCCCAGACAGGCCTCTTAATGAAAAACTGTTTTTT

J gene: TRBJ2-5
V gene: TRBV29-1
clone size: many
D gene: .
CDR3 protein: CSVGGGGRETQYF
CDR3 DNA: TGCAGCGTTGGTGGGGGAGGCCGGGAGACCCAGTACTTC